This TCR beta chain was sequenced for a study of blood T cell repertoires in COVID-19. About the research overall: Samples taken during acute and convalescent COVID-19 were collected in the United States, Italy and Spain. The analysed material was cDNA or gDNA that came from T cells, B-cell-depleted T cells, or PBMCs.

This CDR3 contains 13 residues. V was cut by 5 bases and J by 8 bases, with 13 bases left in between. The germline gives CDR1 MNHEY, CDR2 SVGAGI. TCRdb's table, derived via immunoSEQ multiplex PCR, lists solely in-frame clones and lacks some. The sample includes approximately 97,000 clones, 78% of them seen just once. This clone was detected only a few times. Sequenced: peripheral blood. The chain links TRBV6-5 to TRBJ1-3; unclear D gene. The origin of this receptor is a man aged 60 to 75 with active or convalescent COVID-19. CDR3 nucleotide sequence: TGTGCCAGCAGTCGGGGTCCAGTGGACACCATATATTTT. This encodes CASSRGPVDTIYF.